A selection of T cell receptor beta chains follows, all from one sample in a study of cytotoxic CD8 clonotypes in ibrutinib-treated CLL. Only in-frame clones appear in the TCRdb table, and some are missing; sequencing was by immunoSEQ multiplex PCR. The table records some 300,000 clones, 70% to 80% of them present only once. This sample comprised PBMCs, obtained before ibrutinib treatment. These receptors all stem from a human donor with chronic lymphocytic leukemia. The conserved cysteine and the conserved F or W are not part of the CDR3 here.

>TRBJ2-7|TRBV6-5
ASRPDRGTYEQY
>TRBJ2-3|TRBV10-3
AIRTDSTDTQY
>TRBJ1-1|TRBV2
ASSEAGAGAKWNTEAF
>TRBJ1-2|TRBV7-9
ASSLVPQWVYGYT
>TRBJ2-7|TRBV4-3
ASSQFPAGGPSGEQY
>TRBJ2-7|TRBV28
ASSSNTYEQY
>TRBJ1-2|TRBV7-9
ASSLVWGNLLNYGYT
>TRBJ2-2|TRBV5-1
ASSPRDFSGELF
>TRBJ2-2|TRBV5-4
ASSPGLAGETGELF
>TRBJ2-2|TRBV7-9
ASSLAYAMGELF
>TRBJ2-7|TRBV11-2
ASSRRAGRNYEQY
>TRBJ1-1|TRBV10-1
ASSESTGYSTEAF
>TRBJ1-4|TRBV6-5
ASSYSPGTNEKLF
>TRBJ1-1|TRBV6-4
ASSDGKGREQEAF
>TRBJ2-3|TRBV4-2
ASSQDPGTSGMKSTDTQY
>TRBJ1-1|TRBV7-8
ASSRRTGNTEAF